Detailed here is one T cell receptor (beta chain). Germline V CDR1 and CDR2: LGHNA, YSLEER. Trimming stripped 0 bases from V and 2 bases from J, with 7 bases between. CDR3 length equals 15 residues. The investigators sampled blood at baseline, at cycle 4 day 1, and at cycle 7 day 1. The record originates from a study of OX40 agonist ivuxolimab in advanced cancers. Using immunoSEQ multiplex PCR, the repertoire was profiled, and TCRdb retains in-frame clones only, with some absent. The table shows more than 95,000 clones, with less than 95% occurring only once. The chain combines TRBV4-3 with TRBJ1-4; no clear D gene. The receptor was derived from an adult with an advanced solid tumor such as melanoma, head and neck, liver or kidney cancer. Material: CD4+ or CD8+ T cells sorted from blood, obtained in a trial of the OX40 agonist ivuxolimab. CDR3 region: CASSQEGFTNEKLFF. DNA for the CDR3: TGCGCCAGCAGCCAAGAGGGTTTTACTAATGAAAAACTGTTTTTT.